This TCR beta chain was sequenced in a study of T-cell memory formation after mild COVID-19. Study background: In these data, TCR clusters were largely donor specific. Study-wide points: SARS-CoV-2 specificity was not confirmed for second-wave clones peaking on day 37. Pre-infection memory showed some responding clones, and this suggested that cross-reactive memory joined.

TCRdb reprocessed the 5' RACE reads with MiXCR, giving one entry per CDR3 protein. Of around 300,000 distinct CDR3 sequences detected, 7.5% to 9.5% appear once; the ten largest clones hold about 20%. Trimming left V 2 bases short and J 2 bases short, with 5 bases between. Germline V CDR1 and CDR2: MNHEY, SVGAGI. There are 13 residues in the CDR3. About this clonotype: Antigen: not known.

Sample: PBMCs or a T cell subset sorted from them (not recorded which). This clonotype was obtained from a man younger than 30 who had mild COVID-19 (a few samples of this study predate the infection). Cell type and time point are not known. The rearrangement uses TRBV6-5 and TRBJ2-3; no firm D call. CDR3: CASSYETTDTQYF. The DNA of the CDR3 is TGTGCCAGCAGTTACGAAACCACAGATACGCAGTATTTT.